This is a list of T cell receptor beta chains from one sample in a study of tumor and adjacent non-tumor tissue in lung cancer. TCRdb analysed the multiplex PCR reads with MiXCR anew, one entry per CDR3 protein. Of about 80,000 distinct CDR3 sequences listed, roughly 80% were seen once; the top ten hold approximately 55%. Input material: distant non-tumor lung tissue. These receptors came from a man aged 60 to 69 with non-small cell lung cancer. Each CDR3 is given without its conserved first and last residue.

TRBV11-2	15	TRBJ2-7	ASSIIPKALKGYEQY
TRBV20-1	10	TRBJ2-7	SANEVIYEQY
TRBV12-3/TRBV12-4	11	TRBJ2-1	ASIKTLWNEQF
TRBV4-2	16	TRBJ2-2	AGSQETSGRVNSGELF
TRBV11-2	11	TRBJ2-3	TSSLGGPDTQS
TRBV7-8	12	TRBJ1-4	ASSFDRGRENLF
TRBV11-3	11	TRBJ2-7	ASSPWRPYEQY
TRBV5-6	14	TRBJ1-6	DSSNDRGRYNSSLH
TRBV6-5	13	TRBJ2-7	TSGNGGVTRYEQH
TRBV11-1	16	TRBJ2-6	DSSQRGQGYSGTNVLT
TRBV11-1	11	TRBJ2-2	ASSPRRDGELF
TRBV11-1	13	TRBJ2-2	ASSLGWRSIGELL
TRBV28	9	TRBJ2-5	ASSLSRTQY
TRBV29-1	12	TRBJ2-1	SLVGSGGYIEQF
TRBV5-5	12	TRBJ2-1	ASRTSMDRNEQF
TRBV20-1	12	TRBJ1-3	SARDSGPGNTIY
TRBV6-2/TRBV6-3	21	TRBJ2-6	ATSSTTARVFQNKFSGANVLT
TRBV11-2	12	TRBJ2-6	AIRPISGANVLS
TRBV20-1	15	TRBJ2-2	SARSSGGGINTGELF
TRBV6-2/TRBV6-3	15	TRBJ2-7	ASSYSEQTSGIYEQY
TRBV4-3	11	TRBJ2-7	ASNHWTGDEQN
TRBV12-3/TRBV12-4	12	TRBJ1-5	ASSAGQGAQPQH
TRBV6-2/TRBV6-3	15	TRBJ2-1	VGSYSLGAGDMNEQF
TRBV6-5	12	TRBJ2-5	AGSDIGTAGAQY
TRBV6-5	12	TRBJ2-1	ASRLVGGMHVQF
TRBV12-5	18	TRBJ1-5	ASGLVLGLSGEYSNQCQH
TRBV20-1	12	TRBJ1-5	SAIGEYSNKPQH
TRBV6-5	13	TRBJ1-4	ADSYSTGINEKLF
TRBV11-2	11	TRBJ2-5	ASSTTWDEIQY
TRBV20-1	12	TRBJ2-7	ISIVAGGPDEQY
TRBV7-9	13	TRBJ1-1	ASSFKREPKTEVF
TRBV4-3	15	TRBJ1-1	ASNRDVPGSSGTEAF
TRBV20-1	11	TRBJ2-3	SANRDTTYEQY
TRBV30	13	TRBJ2-1	AGRRSGLVYNEQF
TRBV5-1	10	TRBJ2-1	ASSRSSAVQF
TRBV6-5	15	TRBJ2-6	ASCLAGTSSGTNVLT
TRBV4-2	17	TRBJ2-7	ASSQDQHPTSGWTYDQY
TRBV11-2	13	TRBJ2-7	ARSQDRSPLYEQY
TRBV20-1	12	TRBJ2-1	SAPRPQGVNEQF
TRBV11-2	13	TRBJ2-2	ASIEGGRSTGELL
TRBV5-4	13	TRBJ2-1	TSSHGAPSDNKQF
TRBV20-1	15	TRBJ1-4	NARVGTGACFGEKLF
TRBV5-1	13	TRBJ2-5	ASKREGGGQETQY
TRBV19	11	TRBJ2-7	ASSLGDPYEQY
TRBV6-5	14	TRBJ1-1	ASSQPRQAGYTEAF
TRBV5-8	15	TRBJ1-3	ASSAKVEESKGNTIY
TRBV20-1	12	TRBJ1-6	NASDRGLNSPLH
TRBV5-1	12	TRBJ1-2	ASSLEGSTYGYT
TRBV20-1	15	TRBJ2-5	SARDMKGTNKRETQY
TRBV6-5	13	TRBJ1-5	ASSYLQGSNQSRH
TRBV6-5	13	.	ASTFLQGSNQPQY
TRBV20-1	18	TRBJ2-4	SATSRQAGVVFLAKNIHY
TRBV20-1	13	TRBJ1-3	SARDRLSPGNTIY
TRBV11-1	12	TRBJ1-1	VSSFLAGNTEAF
TRBV29-1	9	TRBJ1-3	SAEGGNTIY